This is a list of T cell receptor beta chains from one sample in a study of T cell responses to AZD1222 COVID-19 vaccine. This table comes from immunoSEQ multiplex PCR, and its TCRdb copy is limited to in-frame clones, with some not included. This sample has 160,000 or so clones, with approximately 90% found just once. The material was peripheral blood, obtained 28 days after the second dose of the MenACWY control vaccine. Receptor source: an adult who received the MenACWY meningococcal vaccine as a control. CDR3s include the opening cysteine and the closing phenylalanine or tryptophan. The D gene is left open where the match is weak. Clone size is not always given. Where it is, it says once, few, many or a class for expanded clones.

TRBD1	NA	15	TRBV6-5	TRBJ2-7	CASSYSTGYSYEQYF	TGTGCCAGCAGTTACTCGACAGGGTACTCCTACGAGCAGTACTTC
TRBD1	NA	17	TRBV19	TRBJ1-1	CASSIDLSDRGLTEAFF	TGTGCCAGTAGTATAGATCTATCGGACAGGGGGCTTACTGAAGCTTTCTTT
TRBD1	NA	17	TRBV4-1	TRBJ1-5	CASSQDWGQGARQPQHF	TGCGCCAGCAGCCAAGATTGGGGACAGGGAGCAAGACAGCCCCAGCATTTT
NA	few	13	TRBV7-2	TRBJ2-7	CASSPPARDEQYF	TGTGCCAGCAGCCCCCCCGCGCGGGACGAGCAGTACTTC
TRBD2	NA	18	TRBV4-1	TRBJ2-3	CASSQLINVGGSADTQYF	TGCGCCAGCAGCCAATTAATAAACGTGGGCGGGAGCGCAGATACGCAGTATTTT
NA	NA	17	TRBV30	TRBJ1-1	CAWSPPGQGGSNTEAFF	TGTGCCTGGAGTCCCCCGGGGCAGGGTGGATCGAACACTGAAGCTTTCTTT
NA	NA	13	TRBV24-1	TRBJ1-1	CATTETGNTEAFF	TGTGCCACCACTGAGACAGGGAACACTGAAGCTTTCTTT
NA	NA	13	TRBV3-1/TRBV3-2	TRBJ1-1	CASSQVVNTEAFF	TGTGCCAGCAGCCAAGTCGTGAACACTGAAGCTTTCTTT
NA	NA	13	TRBV12-3/TRBV12-4	TRBJ2-7	CASRGGRKYEQYF	TGTGCCAGCAGAGGGGGGAGAAAGTACGAGCAGTACTTC
NA	NA	16	TRBV4-2	TRBJ1-2	CASSQDRDGSPYGYTF	TGTGCCAGCAGCCAAGATCGGGACGGGAGCCCTTATGGCTACACCTTC
NA	NA	12	TRBV2	TRBJ1-2	CASRGRDEGYTF	TGTGCCAGCCGAGGGAGGGATGAAGGCTACACCTTC
NA	NA	14	TRBV13	TRBJ2-7	CASSGTSYRYEQYF	TGTGCCAGCAGCGGAACTAGCTATCGGTACGAGCAGTACTTC
NA	NA	14	TRBV7-2	TRBJ1-5	CASSLTVSNQPQHF	TGTGCCAGCAGCTTAACGGTTAGCAATCAGCCCCAGCATTTT
NA	NA	15	TRBV28	TRBJ2-1	CASRPSGDSYNEQFF	TGTGCCAGCAGGCCTTCGGGGGACTCCTACAATGAGCAGTTCTTC
TRBD1	NA	14	TRBV6-5	TRBJ1-5	CASSPRPGGQPQHF	TGTGCCAGCAGTCCCAGGCCAGGGGGACAGCCCCAGCATTTT
NA	NA	11	TRBV27	TRBJ1-1	CAAGGNTEAFF	TGTGCCGCCGGGGGGAACACTGAAGCTTTCTTT
TRBD2	once	15	TRBV7-7	TRBJ2-1	CASSSAGTSQNEQFF	TGTGCCAGCAGCTCCGCCGGGACTAGCCAGAATGAGCAGTTCTTC
NA	NA	13	TRBV11-3	TRBJ2-7	CASSLDGTYEQYF	TGTGCCAGCAGCTTAGACGGTACCTACGAGCAGTACTTC
NA	NA	14	TRBV18	TRBJ2-5	CASSPRSLGETQYF	TGTGCCAGCTCACCACGTTCATTGGGTGAGACCCAGTACTTC
NA	few	14	TRBV10-3	TRBJ2-5	CAISESTLEETQYF	TGTGCCATCAGTGAGTCGACATTGGAGGAGACCCAGTACTTC
NA	once	11	TRBV11-3	TRBJ2-2	CASSLNGELFF	TGTGCCAGCAGCTTGAACGGAGAGCTGTTTTTT
NA	NA	11	TRBV20-1	TRBJ1-2	CSASGDYGYTF	TGCAGTGCTAGCGGAGACTATGGCTACACCTTC
NA	NA	15	TRBV7-2	TRBJ2-6	CASSYQGPGANVLTF	TGTGCCAGCAGCTATCAGGGACCTGGGGCCAACGTCCTGACTTTC
NA	once	14	TRBV19	TRBJ1-1	CASSRNGENTEAFF	TGTGCCAGTAGTCGAAACGGTGAGAACACTGAAGCTTTCTTT
TRBD1	NA	14	TRBV28	TRBJ2-7	CASLKDRGRYEQYF	TGTGCCAGCTTGAAGGACAGGGGTAGGTACGAGCAGTACTTC
NA	once	16	TRBV5-5	TRBJ1-3	CASSLGAPFSGNTIYF	TGTGCCAGCAGCTTGGGGGCCCCGTTCTCTGGAAACACCATATATTTT
NA	NA	11	TRBV30	TRBJ1-2	CAWSWGYGYTF	TGTGCCTGGAGTTGGGGGTACGGCTACACCTTC
TRBD1	NA	16	TRBV28	TRBJ1-2	CASSLLSAGTAYGYTF	TGTGCCAGCAGTTTGCTTAGTGCCGGGACAGCCTATGGCTACACCTTC
NA	NA	14	TRBV6-2/TRBV6-3	TRBJ1-2	CASSYERANYGYTF	TGTGCCAGCAGTTACGAGCGGGCCAACTATGGCTACACCTTC
TRBD2	NA	18	TRBV5-1	TRBJ2-3	CASSLGGTSGPSTDTQYF	TGCGCCAGCAGCTTGGGGGGGACTAGCGGGCCTAGCACAGATACGCAGTATTTT
NA	NA	14	TRBV19	TRBJ2-3	CASSYGLSTDTQYF	TGTGCCAGTAGTTATGGACTTAGCACAGATACGCAGTATTTT
TRBD2	NA	15	TRBV6-5	TRBJ2-1	CASRNALAGEPEQFF	TGTGCCAGCAGAAACGCACTAGCGGGAGAGCCAGAGCAGTTCTTC
NA	few	14	TRBV5-1	TRBJ2-7	CASSFGTGIYEQYF	TGCGCCAGCAGCTTTGGGACGGGAATCTACGAGCAGTACTTC
NA	NA	14	TRBV5-6	TRBJ1-2	CASSVDGRWYGYTF	TGTGCCAGCAGCGTGGACGGACGGTGGTATGGCTACACCTTC
NA	NA	17	TRBV28	TRBJ1-3	CASSFPPRRAAGNTIYF	TGTGCCAGCAGTTTCCCCCCCCGACGGGCCGCTGGAAACACCATATATTTT
TRBD2	NA	15	TRBV5-1	TRBJ2-2	CASSLGVAGLGELFF	TGCGCCAGCAGCTTGGGAGTAGCGGGCCTAGGGGAGCTGTTTTTT
NA	NA	16	TRBV28	TRBJ1-2	CASDPGARGAPYGYTF	TGTGCCAGCGACCCGGGGGCGCGTGGGGCGCCCTATGGCTACACCTTC
NA	NA	14	TRBV6-2/TRBV6-3	TRBJ1-2	CASSSQRYNYGYTF	TGTGCCAGCAGTTCCCAGCGGTACAACTATGGCTACACCTTC
NA	NA	12	TRBV6-2/TRBV6-3	TRBJ2-5	CASSYLGEPQYF	TGTGCCAGCAGTTATCTGGGAGAGCCCCAGTACTTC
TRBD1	NA	15	TRBV7-2	TRBJ1-4	CASSLPGTVNEKLFF	TGTGCCAGCAGCCTCCCGGGGACAGTTAATGAAAAACTGTTTTTT
TRBD2	NA	15	TRBV5-1	TRBJ2-7	CASSSWGGSHYEQYF	TGCGCCAGCAGCTCATGGGGCGGGAGCCACTACGAGCAGTACTTC
NA	NA	14	TRBV18	TRBJ2-1	CASSPGLLVDEQFF	TGTGCCAGCTCCCCGGGACTCCTGGTGGATGAGCAGTTCTTC
NA	NA	13	TRBV30	TRBJ1-6	CAWRGQPNSPLHF	TGTGCCTGGAGAGGACAGCCTAATTCACCCCTCCACTTT
NA	NA	17	TRBV28	TRBJ1-4	CASSSAGTAATNEKLFF	TGTGCCAGCAGCTCTGCGGGGACGGCGGCAACTAATGAAAAACTGTTTTTT
NA	NA	13	TRBV2	TRBJ1-2	CASSEEVRDGYTF	TGTGCCAGCAGTGAAGAGGTCAGGGACGGCTACACCTTC
NA	NA	17	TRBV6-8	TRBJ1-5	CASSYHLRRNGNQPQHF	TGTGCCAGCAGTTACCATTTGAGGCGGAATGGCAATCAGCCCCAGCATTTT
NA	NA	14	TRBV4-1	TRBJ2-5	CASSFPWTGETQYF	TGCGCCAGCAGCTTCCCTTGGACGGGAGAGACCCAGTACTTC
NA	NA	14	TRBV14	TRBJ1-2	CASSQEGVYSGYTF	TGTGCCAGCAGCCAAGAAGGGGTATATTCCGGCTACACCTTC
NA	NA	15	TRBV9	TRBJ1-1	CASSVAQSPQTEAFF	TGTGCCAGCAGCGTAGCTCAGTCCCCTCAGACTGAAGCTTTCTTT
TRBD1	NA	14	TRBV6-5	TRBJ1-2	CASSPDRDRFGYTF	TGTGCCAGCAGTCCGGACAGGGACCGCTTCGGCTACACCTTC
NA	NA	15	TRBV11-2	TRBJ2-7	CASSPTSGQYYEQYF	TGTGCCAGCAGCCCGACCTCGGGACAATACTACGAGCAGTACTTC
NA	NA	16	TRBV24-1	TRBJ2-2	CATEQSRVRSTGELFF	TGTGCCACCGAACAGTCGCGGGTCAGATCCACCGGGGAGCTGTTTTTT
NA	NA	13	TRBV5-1	TRBJ2-7	CASSQGGPYEQYF	TGCGCCAGCAGCCAGGGAGGCCCCTACGAGCAGTACTTC